Given below is one T cell receptor beta chain in context. Its antigen is undetermined. This sample stems from a study of OX40 agonist ivuxolimab in advanced cancers. The overall study: The study treated patients with ivuxolimab, an agonistic anti-OX40 (CD134) antibody. Averaging about 60 years in age, with a range of about 23 to 80, the cohort was around 85% male.

General observations from the study: People who partly responded at 0.1-3.0 mg/kg had some of the least clonal expansion seen. Clonal expansion from baseline to week 6 occurred in both CD4+ and CD8+ T cells.

The protocol was immunoSEQ multiplex PCR, while the TCRdb copy is restricted to in-frame clones and leaves out a portion. The table shows tens of thousands of clones, with 92% occurring only once. This material consisted of CD4+ or CD8+ T cells sorted from blood, taken in a trial of the OX40 agonist ivuxolimab. The receptor's source is an adult with an advanced solid tumor such as melanoma, head and neck, liver or kidney cancer.

CDR3 residues: CASSLSGQGGESVQYF. CDR3 DNA sequence: TGCGCCAGCAGCTTGTCTGGACAGGGTGGTGAGTCGGTGCAGTACTTC. The rearrangement joins TRBV5-1 to TRBJ2-7, with 8 bases that match TRBD1. Per the germline V gene, CDR1 is SGHRS and CDR2 is YFSETQ. The CDR3 is 16 residues long. Trimming cost V 1 base and J 9 bases; bases outside gene matches: 15.